The 28 T cell receptor beta chains below all came from one sample that was sequenced in a study of radiotherapy plus CTLA-4 blockade in lung cancer. Clones were read by immunoSEQ multiplex PCR, and TCRdb kept only the in-frame ones, dropping some. This sample has some 100,000 clones, with about 83% found just once. The starting material was peripheral blood, obtained from a patient treated with radiotherapy plus ipilimumab. Every receptor here comes from a human donor with non-small cell lung cancer who had a partial response to radiotherapy plus ipilimumab.

The V gene is TRBV5-1, the J gene TRBJ2-1, with 8 bases that match TRBD2. The CDR3 has 15 amino acids. J gave up 6 bases and V 4 bases, and 9 bases lay outside the gene matches. Germline CDR1 reads SGHRS; CDR2 reads YFSETQ. The CDR3 here is CASSTASGSRNEQFF. CDR3 in DNA: TGCGCCAGCAGCACCGCTAGCGGGTCCCGCAATGAGCAGTTCTTC.

The chain employs TRBV27 and TRBJ2-3; 8 bases fit TRBD1. Trimming at V came to 3 bases and at J to 4 bases, leaving 9 bases not matched to a gene. The CDR3 is 16 residues long. Per germline, CDR1 MNHEY and CDR2 SMNVEV (reference sequence). CDR3: CASSFRTGRRADTQYF. CDR3 DNA sequence: TGTGCCAGCAGTTTCCGGACAGGGCGGCGAGCAGATACGCAGTATTTT.

The V call is TRBV10-3, the J call TRBJ1-1; TRBD1 matches 9 bases. V was clipped by 6 bases and J by 4 bases; unmatched bases: 3. The CDR3 extends over 13 amino acids. Per the germline V gene, CDR1 is ENHRY and CDR2 is SYGVKD. CDR3 loop: CAIRETGGTEAFF. The CDR3 coding sequence is TGTGCCATCAGGGAGACAGGGGGCACTGAAGCTTTCTTT.

The chain recombines TRBV13 with TRBJ1-4; 9 positions match TRBD1. Germline CDR1 reads PRHDT; CDR2 reads FYEKMQ (reference sequence). The V and J ends lost 4 bases and 7 bases, in that order; junction bases with no gene match: 4. The CDR3 is made up of 14 amino acids. As DNA, the CDR3 is TGTGCCAGCAGCTCACGACAGGGGGGTGAAAAACTGTTTTTT. Its translation is CASSSRQGGEKLFF.

The V gene is TRBV6-1, the J gene TRBJ2-2; tentative D call: TRBD2 (5 bases). V lost 6 bases and J lost 7, with 12 bases in between. This CDR3 contains 13 residues. Germline lookup yields CDR1 MNHNS and CDR2 SASEGT. This CDR3 is CASRTRGYGELFF. The CDR3 DNA sequence: TGTGCCAGCAGAACTCGGGGATACGGGGAGCTGTTTTTT.

The chain's CDR3 is CASSDGRPTDTQYF. Here the CDR3 DNA reads TGCGCCAGCAGTGATGGGCGACCCACAGATACGCAGTATTTT. The genes are TRBV10-1 and TRBJ2-3, with D hard to call. The CDR3 has 14 residues. Trimming left V 3 bases short and J 2 bases short, with 9 bases between. The germline CDR1 and CDR2 sequences are WNHNN and SYGVQD (reference sequence).

The V and J genes are TRBV30 and TRBJ1-5, with D maybe TRBD1 (5 bases). Germline V lookup: CDR1 GTSNPN, CDR2 SVGIG (reference sequence). This CDR3 has 14 residues. Trimming stripped 3 bases from V and 4 bases from J, with 13 bases between. The CDR3 reads CAWREGAGNQPQHF. DNA for the CDR3: TGTGCCTGGAGGGAAGGGGCAGGGAATCAGCCCCAGCATTTT.

This sequence joins TRBV25-1 and TRBJ1-2, with no clear D. The V gene's germline CDR1 is MGHDK and CDR2 SYGVNS. Trimming pared 5 bases from V and 3 bases from J, leaving 7 bases between. CDR3 size: 12 residues. The CDR3 DNA follows: TGTGCCAGCAGTCCGGGATACTATGGCTACACCTTC. Translated: CASSPGYYGYTF.

The V call is TRBV19, the J call TRBJ2-7, with 13 bases identical to TRBD2. CDR3 length equals 17 residues. Germline values: CDR1 LNHDA, CDR2 SQIVND (reference sequence). The trim removed 3 bases at V and 5 bases at J, leaving 10 bases unmatched. Here the CDR3 DNA reads TGTGCCAGTAGTATGGGACTAGCGGGATTGAGGTTCCACGAGCAGTACTTC. This encodes CASSMGLAGLRFHEQYF.

The chain uses TRBV5-4 and TRBJ2-3, with TRBD1 matching over 12 bases. Trimming cost V 5 bases and J 3 bases; bases outside gene matches: 7. In germline, CDR1 is SGHNT, CDR2 YYREEE (reference sequence). This CDR3 spans 16 amino acids. The CDR3 loop is CASRPPGQGATDTQYF. DNA of the CDR3: TGTGCCAGCAGACCACCGGGACAGGGGGCTACAGATACGCAGTATTTT.

This chain's CDR3 is CASSLKTDQETQYF. CDR3 in DNA: TGCGCCAGCAGCTTGAAAACAGACCAAGAGACCCAGTACTTC. The V call is TRBV5-1, the J call TRBJ2-5, with no clear D. Germline-derived CDR1 and CDR2 are SGHRS and YFSETQ. The V and J ends lost 1 base and 0 bases respectively, with 7 bases between them. The length of the CDR3 is 14 residues.

This chain joins TRBV7-9 and TRBJ1-5; 7 bases match TRBD1. Unmatched junction bases numbered 9, after V lost 5 bases and J lost 2 bases. CDR1 SEHNR and CDR2 FQNEAQ come from the germline V gene (reference sequence). This CDR3 comprises 16 residues. The CDR3 region is CASSPMTGSGNQPQHF. CDR3 sequence (DNA): TGTGCCAGCAGCCCCATGACAGGGTCTGGCAATCAGCCCCAGCATTTT.

This chain links TRBV19 with TRBJ2-7; 13 nucleotides line up with TRBD2. This CDR3 is built from 14 residues. The germline V gene has CDR1 LNHDA and CDR2 SQIVND (reference sequence). The V and J ends lost 6 bases and 7 bases, in that order; junction bases with no gene match: 6. CDR3 amino acids: CASSRPGLAGEQYF. The CDR3 bases are TGTGCCAGTAGCCGGCCGGGACTAGCGGGAGAGCAGTACTTC.

This clone was seen repeatedly, ten times or more. This sequence joins TRBV6-5 and TRBJ1-5; unclear D gene. Looked up from germline, CDR1 is MNHEY and CDR2 is SVGAGI. The V end was cut by 0 bases, the J end by 4 bases, with 10 bases between. The CDR3 runs to 15 residues. CDR3 residues: CASSYSSGGNQPQHF. The CDR3 DNA follows: TGTGCCAGCAGTTACTCGTCGGGAGGGAATCAGCCCCAGCATTTT.

The table lists this clone with a count of one. This sequence joins TRBV27 and TRBJ1-2; D gene uncertain. CDR1 and CDR2 (germline): MNHEY, SMNVEV (reference sequence). The CDR3 is 13 residues long. The V end lost 3 bases, the J end lost 4 bases, and 9 bases lay between the germline ends. CDR3 in amino acids: CASSLSLFYGYTF. The CDR3 DNA reads TGTGCCAGCAGTTTGTCCCTCTTCTATGGCTACACCTTC.

As concerns this clone: Compared with germline, one end of the junction differs, possibly owing to a read error. V gene TRBV7-7 combines with J gene TRBJ2-5; D is possibly TRBD1 (5 bases). The length of the CDR3 is 15 residues. Germline lookup yields CDR1 SSHAT and CDR2 FNYEAQ (reference sequence). Here the CDR3 reads CASSLARQGGETQYF. CDR3 in DNA: TGTGCTAGCAGCTTAGCCCGCCAGGGTGGTGAGACCCAGTACTTC.

V usage is TRBV27 and J usage is TRBJ2-5, with D tentatively TRBD2 (7 bases). This CDR3 has 15 amino acids. CDR1 and CDR2 (germline): MNHEY, SMNVEV (reference sequence). V was trimmed by 3 bases and J by 4 bases, leaving 15 bases between them. CDR3 sequence reads: CASSFLKGEGETQYF. CDR3 in DNA: TGTGCCAGCAGTTTCCTCAAGGGGGAGGGAGAGACCCAGTACTTC.

The chain has TRBV27 and TRBJ2-2; tentatively, D is TRBD1 (6 bases). There are 15 residues in the CDR3. The germline V gene has CDR1 MNHEY and CDR2 SMNVEV (reference sequence). V shed 4 bases and J shed 4 bases, with 13 bases lying between them. As DNA, the CDR3 is TGTGCCAGCAGTTCCGCCGCAGGGGTCACCGGGGAGCTGTTTTTT. Its protein is CASSSAAGVTGELFF.

The rearrangement uses TRBV6-6 and TRBJ2-3; 12 bases are a match to TRBD2. The CDR3 has 16 amino acids. J gave up 6 bases and V 2 bases, and 6 bases lay outside the gene matches. The V gene's germline CDR1 is MNHNY and CDR2 SVGAGI (reference sequence). This CDR3 reads CASSYLAGGREDTQYF. As DNA, the CDR3 is TGTGCCAGCAGTTACCTAGCGGGAGGGCGGGAGGATACGCAGTATTTT.

This chain uses TRBV19 with TRBJ2-1; 9 bases match TRBD2. Germline V gene data show CDR1 as LNHDA and CDR2 as SQIVND (reference sequence). The CDR3 runs 16 residues. V gave up 5 bases and J gave up 6 bases; unmatched junction bases: 11. As DNA, the CDR3 is TGTGCCAGTAGTCCCCGCCTAGCGGGATTCTCCAATGAGCAGTTCTTC. It specifies CASSPRLAGFSNEQFF.

CDR3 nucleotides: TGCGCCAGCAGCCAAAGCGATCCCCGGGGGACCCCCTCTGGGGCCAACGTCCTGACTTTC. Amino acid sequence: CASSQSDPRGTPSGANVLTF. The chain employs TRBV4-3 and TRBJ2-6, with TRBD2 as a possible D gene (6 bases). Germline lookup yields CDR1 LGHNA and CDR2 YSLEER. V was shortened by 2 bases and J by 0 bases, with 20 bases between the two germline ends. This CDR3 has 20 residues.

This clone has only one observation. The V gene is TRBV5-4, the J gene TRBJ1-6, with TRBD1 identical over 10 bases. V shed 4 bases and J 8 bases; nucleotides not matched to a gene: 6. This CDR3 is 15 amino acids long. The germline V gene has CDR1 SGHNT and CDR2 YYREEE (reference sequence). CDR3 in amino acids: CASSPWTGGDSPLHF. CDR3 nucleotide sequence: TGTGCCAGCAGCCCCTGGACAGGGGGTGATTCACCCCTCCACTTT.

The CDR3 protein is CASSSLTTSEAGELFF. The DNA for the CDR3 is TGTGCCAGCAGTTCACTTACGACTAGTGAGGCCGGGGAGCTGTTTTTT. The chain links TRBV6-5 to TRBJ2-2, with TRBD2 as a possible D gene (6 bases). CDR1 and CDR2 from the germline V gene are MNHEY and SVGAGI. V lost 4 bases and J lost 6, with 18 bases in between. The CDR3 totals 16 residues.

CDR3 loop: CASSLGDSTSYEQYF. As DNA, the CDR3 is TGCGCCAGCAGCTTAGGGGACTCTACCTCCTACGAGCAGTACTTC. This rearrangement joins TRBV5-1 to TRBJ2-7; D is possibly TRBD2 (6 bases). Germline CDR1 and CDR2: SGHRS and YFSETQ. This CDR3 has 15 residues. V lost 2 bases to trimming and J lost 0 bases, with 12 bases between them. The full variable domain, its missing parts supplied by reference TRBV5-1 and TRBJ2-7, is KAGVTQTPRYLIKTRGQQVTLSCSPISGHRSVSWYQQTPGQGLQFLFEYFSETQRNKGNFPGRFSGRQFSNSRSEMNVSTLELGDSALYLCASSLGDSTSYEQYFGPGTRLTVT.

The chain has TRBV5-4 and TRBJ2-5, with TRBD1 matching over 8 bases. This CDR3 has 14 amino acids. CDR1 and CDR2 (germline): SGHNT, YYREEE (reference sequence). With V trimmed by 4 bases and J by 4 bases, 6 bases remained unmatched. CDR3: CASSSGQGVETQYF. The CDR3 region has the DNA TGTGCCAGCAGCAGCGGACAGGGAGTAGAGACCCAGTACTTC.

This sequence joins TRBV28 and TRBJ1-5; D is possibly TRBD1 (6 bases). The CDR3 runs 15 residues. Germline V gene sequence: CDR1 MDHEN, CDR2 SYDVKM. Trimming cost V 4 bases and J 6 bases, with 16 bases left between them. In DNA form, the CDR3 reads TGTGCCAGCAGTTCACCGGGGACACTCACTCAGCCCCAGCATTTT. As protein: CASSSPGTLTQPQHF.

This chain uses TRBV14 with TRBJ1-2; D is unclear. The CDR3 is 16 residues long. The V gene's germline CDR1 is SGHDN and CDR2 FVKESK. V was trimmed by 2 bases and J by 5 bases, leaving 18 bases between them. The CDR3 DNA reads TGTGCCAGCAGCCAATGGAGGAAGGGAGTAGGGTATGGCTACACCTTC. This translates into CASSQWRKGVGYGYTF.

This clone was found once. The chain couples TRBV27 to TRBJ2-7; a possible D gene is TRBD2 (6 bases). CDR3 length: 16 residues. V was trimmed by 6 bases and J by 0 bases, leaving 18 bases between them. Germline V gene data show CDR1 as MNHEY and CDR2 as SMNVEV (reference sequence). Here the CDR3 reads CASRSEGTLGSYEQYF. CDR3 sequence (DNA): TGTGCCAGCAGAAGCGAGGGGACTCTAGGCTCCTACGAGCAGTACTTC.